This T cell receptor beta chain is from a study of early T cells in non-severe SARS-CoV-2 infection. Study findings and constraints: Reliance on VDJdb matching favored anti-spike CD8 responses; private and CD4 specificities were missed.

In TCRdb, the 5' RACE reads were re-called with MiXCR into one record per CDR3 protein. This sample has more than 65,000 distinct CDR3 sequences; 10% to 15% occur once, and the top ten carry 3.9%. This clonotype was picked up many times. Its target is not known. The sequencing sample was made of whole blood. The receptor's source is an adult who was a healthcare worker with PCR-confirmed SARS-CoV-2 infection or an uninfected control (not recorded which).

CDR3 DNA sequence: TGCGCCACGAGACAGGGGACCACAGATACGCAGTATTTT. Translated, it gives CATRQGTTDTQYF. The chain employs TRBV10-1 and TRBJ2-3; TRBD1 matches at 8 bases. The trim removed 10 bases at V and 2 bases at J, leaving 5 bases unmatched. This CDR3 spans 13 amino acids. Per germline, CDR1 WNHNN and CDR2 SYGVQD (reference sequence).